This entry lists 32 T cell receptor beta chains sequenced from one sample in a study of blood T cell repertoires in COVID-19. Generated by immunoSEQ multiplex PCR, the TCRdb table keeps only in-frame clones and is missing some. The profile shows hundreds of thousands of clones, around 91% of them singletons. Material: PBMCs or T cells enriched from blood (not recorded which). The origin of the receptors is a man aged 30 to 45 who had recovered from COVID-19.

The V call is TRBV29-1, the J call TRBJ1-1; possibly TRBD1 for D (5 bases). Deletions cut 6 bases from V and 0 bases from J, with 11 bases between. The CDR3 has 13 residues. Germline CDR1 reads SQVTM; CDR2 reads ANQGSEA. The CDR3: CSVTGVLNTEAFF. The CDR3 nucleotides read TGCAGCGTGACGGGGGTCCTGAACACTGAAGCTTTCTTT.

This clone appeared a single time. This rearrangement joins TRBV12-3 or TRBV12-4 to TRBJ1-2, with D hard to call. V lost 6 bases and J lost 4, with 9 bases in between. This CDR3 spans 12 amino acids. In nucleotides, the CDR3 is TGTGCCAGCAGCCGGGATGGCTATGGCTACACCTTC. Its translation: CASSRDGYGYTF.

The V gene is TRBV25-1, the J gene TRBJ2-1, with TRBD2 matching over 13 bases. This CDR3 is built from 15 residues. Trimming cost V 6 bases and J 3 bases; bases outside gene matches: 2. The V gene's germline CDR1 is MGHDK and CDR2 SYGVNS. The CDR3 region has the DNA TGTGCCAGCAGCCGGACTAGCGGGGGCTACAATGAGCAGTTCTTC. Translated: CASSRTSGGYNEQFF.

V and J are TRBV15 and TRBJ2-1, with TRBD1 identical over 8 bases. In germline, CDR1 is LNHNV, CDR2 YYDKDF (reference sequence). This CDR3 has 19 residues. J was trimmed by 6 bases and V by 3 bases; bases with no gene match: 19. The CDR3 loop reads CATSSRVYRGRASTNEQFF. The CDR3 region has the DNA TGTGCCACCAGCAGCAGGGTGTACAGGGGGAGAGCCTCCACCAATGAGCAGTTCTTC. Combining the CDR3 with reference TRBV15 and TRBJ2-1 gives the whole variable domain DAMVIQNPRYQVTQFGKPVTLSCSQTLNHNVMYWYQQKSSQAPKLLFHYYDKDFNNEADTPDNFQSRRPNTSFCFLDIRSPGLGDTAMYLCATSSRVYRGRASTNEQFFGPGTRLTVL.

CDR3 nucleotides: TGTGCCGGGGGACAAATAGCCAAAAACATTCAGTACTTC. Translation: CAGGQIAKNIQYF. The rearrangement joins TRBV2 to TRBJ2-4; D may be TRBD1 (6 bases). The CDR3 loop spans 13 amino acids. CDR1 and CDR2 from the germline V gene are SNHLY and FYNNEI. V was shortened by 11 bases and J by 0 bases, with 11 bases between the two germline ends.

Only one count was recorded for this clone. V gene TRBV6-2 or TRBV6-3 combines with J gene TRBJ2-7, with a possible D match to TRBD2 (6 bases). The CDR3 is 16 residues long. The V gene's germline CDR1 is MNHEY and CDR2 SVGEGT. V gave up 6 bases and J gave up 3 bases, with 21 bases separating them. The CDR3 DNA sequence: TGTGCCAGCAGCCACCCCCCCTCTAGCGCCCACTACGAGCAGTACTTC. Amino acid sequence: CASSHPPSSAHYEQYF.

The chain couples TRBV6-6 to TRBJ1-5, with unresolved D. V gave up 11 bases and J gave up 3 bases, with 11 bases separating them. From germline, CDR1 is MNHNY and CDR2 SVGAGI (reference sequence). The CDR3 has 12 residues. DNA of the CDR3: TGTGCCGGGAGCAGGTACAATCAGCCCCAGCATTTT. Its translation is CAGSRYNQPQHF.

The chain has TRBV20-1 and TRBJ1-1; the D is unclear. Germline values: CDR1 DFQATT, CDR2 SNEGSKA (reference sequence). The CDR3 has 11 residues. The V and J ends lost 6 bases and 11 bases respectively, with 16 bases between them. This CDR3 reads CSAATPDGAFF. CDR3 nucleotides: TGCAGTGCCGCTACGCCCGACGGGGCTTTCTTT.

The CDR3 DNA reads TGTGCCAGTTGTGAGGGAGGGTCTCAAACCCAGCATTTT. It codes for CASCEGGSQTQHF. The chain is built from TRBV19 and TRBJ1-5, with no clear D. There are 13 residues in the CDR3. Germline values: CDR1 LNHDA, CDR2 SQIVND (reference sequence). V lost 8 bases, J lost 11 bases, and 19 bases lay in between.

V is TRBV19 and J is TRBJ1-4; no definite D call. The germline gives CDR1 LNHDA, CDR2 SQIVND (reference sequence). This CDR3 is 14 amino acids long. Deletions cut 3 bases from V and 5 bases from J, with 10 bases between. The DNA of the CDR3 is TGTGCCAGTAGTATGAGTCATGCCAATGAAAAACTGTTTTTT. Its protein is CASSMSHANEKLFF.

The chain links TRBV2 to TRBJ1-3, with a tentative D call TRBD1 (6 bases). The CDR3 spans 15 residues. Between the trimmed V and J ends, which lost 10 bases and 7 bases, there was a span of 23 bases. The germline V gene encodes CDR1 SNHLY and CDR2 FYNNEI. The CDR3 here is CATLGAGHLGNTIYF. Written as DNA, the CDR3 is TGTGCCACCCTCGGAGCGGGACACTTGGGGAACACCATATATTTT.

CDR3 bases: TGTGCCAGCAGCCAAGAGCAGGGGACCCCCCGAGTTTACAATGAGCAGTTCTTC. The encoded protein is CASSQEQGTPRVYNEQFF. The chain uses TRBV3-1 (or the pseudogene TRBV3-2) and TRBJ2-1; the D gene is possibly TRBD1 (6 bases). Germline assignment: CDR1 LGHDT and CDR2 YNNKEL (reference sequence). V was clipped by 0 bases and J by 4 bases, with 19 bases between them. CDR3 size: 18 residues.

The chain uses TRBV6-5 and TRBJ1-6; D not certain. Deletions cut 0 bases from V and 10 bases from J, with 16 bases between. Germline CDR1 is MNHEY and CDR2 is SVGAGI. The CDR3 consists of 16 residues. The chain's CDR3 is CASSYSIAGFGSPLHF. The CDR3 region has the DNA TGTGCCAGCAGTTACTCGATAGCTGGGTTTGGCTCACCCCTCCACTTT.

This chain's CDR3 is CASSVELAGSQETQYF. For the CDR3, the DNA is TGTGCCAGCAGCGTAGAACTAGCGGGGAGCCAAGAGACCCAGTACTTC. V usage is TRBV9 and J usage is TRBJ2-5, with 10 bases lining up with TRBD2. Germline lookup yields CDR1 SGDLS and CDR2 YYNGEE. Unmatched junction bases numbered 3, after V lost 0 bases and J lost 1 base. The CDR3 loop spans 16 amino acids.

The chain employs TRBV28 and TRBJ2-7; D is perhaps TRBD2 (7 bases). The ends were cut back, 9 bases at V and 0 bases at J, with 15 bases in the middle. Germline values: CDR1 MDHEN, CDR2 SYDVKM. This CDR3 is built from 14 residues. The DNA of the CDR3 is TGTGCCAGTATAGGGGGGGACCCCTCCTACGAGCAGTACTTC. Encoded protein: CASIGGDPSYEQYF.

V and J are TRBV19 and TRBJ2-7; 9 bases agree with TRBD1. Germline V gene lookup returns CDR1 LNHDA and CDR2 SQIVND (reference sequence). V shed 10 bases and J 2 bases; nucleotides not matched to a gene: 12. This CDR3 region has 15 residues. As DNA, the CDR3 is TGTGCCACGCAAAATTCCGGACAGGGGCCCTACGAGCAGTACTTC. Protein: CATQNSGQGPYEQYF.

This clone was picked up one time. The chain employs TRBV7-9 and TRBJ1-4; no clear D gene. Trimming left V 5 bases short and J 7 bases short, with 17 bases between. The CDR3 has 15 amino acids. Germline CDR1 and CDR2: SEHNR and FQNEAQ (reference sequence). CDR3 in DNA: TGTGCCAGCAGCAGAGGGCGGGGTGAGGGTGAAAAACTGTTTTTT. Residues: CASSRGRGEGEKLFF.

The chain links TRBV4-1 to TRBJ1-2; D is uncertain. Between the trimmed V and J ends, which lost 2 bases and 7 bases, there was a span of 20 bases. Germline CDR1 is MGHRA and CDR2 is YSYEKL. The CDR3 covers 16 residues. Here the CDR3 DNA reads TGCGCCAGCAGCCAAACGCCAGGAGGCGTTGGGTTTGGCTACACCTTC. It codes for CASSQTPGGVGFGYTF.

Details on this clone: This specimen includes other DNA sequences encoding the same CDR3. The chain has TRBV12-3 or TRBV12-4 and TRBJ1-2, with 8 nucleotides matching TRBD1. The CDR3 has 13 amino acids. V lost 3 bases and J lost 7; bases outside the gene matches: 4. CDR3 nucleotide sequence: TGTGCCAGCAGTTTTGGAGACAGGGGTGGCTACACCTTC. Encoded protein: CASSFGDRGGYTF.

The gene calls are TRBV5-6 and TRBJ2-1, with a weak D call TRBD2 (6 bases). This CDR3 contains 15 residues. In germline, CDR1 is SGHDT, CDR2 YYEEEE. The V end was cut by 5 bases, the J end by 3 bases, with 15 bases between. This CDR3 is CASRQLAELYNEQFF. CDR3 nucleotides: TGTGCCAGCAGACAATTAGCGGAACTCTACAATGAGCAGTTCTTC.

This sequence joins TRBV5-1 and TRBJ2-5; 7 nucleotides match TRBD2. The germline CDR1 and CDR2 sequences are SGHRS and YFSETQ. This CDR3 has 16 residues. V lost 0 bases, J lost 5 bases, and 10 bases stayed unmatched. CDR3 residues: CASSLAASGFWETQYF. The CDR3 coding sequence is TGCGCCAGCAGCTTGGCGGCTAGCGGATTTTGGGAGACCCAGTACTTC.

The chain has TRBV28 and TRBJ2-1; the match to TRBD1 covers 7 bases. J was trimmed by 6 bases and V by 8 bases; bases with no gene match: 4. This CDR3 contains 12 residues. Germline V gene lookup returns CDR1 MDHEN and CDR2 SYDVKM. The CDR3 is CASRGQINEQFF. The CDR3 nucleotides read TGTGCCAGCCGGGGACAGATCAATGAGCAGTTCTTC.

In this sample, this clone turned up a few times. The V gene is TRBV12-3 or TRBV12-4, the J gene TRBJ2-5; D remains ambiguous. The CDR3 covers 12 residues. The V end lost 3 bases, the J end lost 5 bases, and 7 bases lay between the germline ends. Here the CDR3 DNA reads TGTGCCAGCAGTTTCCCCCAGGAGACCCAGTACTTC. Amino acids: CASSFPQETQYF.

The rearrangement links TRBV10-3 to TRBJ1-1; tentatively, D is TRBD1 (6 bases). V shed 6 bases and J shed 2 bases, with 13 bases lying between them. This CDR3 contains 14 residues. CDR1 and CDR2 from the germline V gene are ENHRY and SYGVKD. CDR3: CAIRNQGRNTEAFF. DNA of the CDR3: TGTGCCATCAGGAACCAGGGGAGAAACACTGAAGCTTTCTTT.

This sequence joins TRBV18 and TRBJ2-1; 9 nucleotides agree with TRBD2. The CDR3 length is 22 residues. CDR1 and CDR2 (germline): KGHSH, LQKENI. Unmatched junction bases numbered 24, after V lost 3 bases and J lost 3 bases. The DNA for the CDR3 is TGTGCCAGCTCACCGGGGCCAGATTATATTACTAGCGGGCCAGTACTCTACAATGAGCAGTTCTTC. This encodes CASSPGPDYITSGPVLYNEQFF.

The chain joins TRBV4-1 to TRBJ2-7; the D gene is possibly TRBD2 (6 bases). This CDR3 has 17 residues. CDR1 is MGHRA, CDR2 YSYEKL, per germline. Trimming left V 0 bases short and J 5 bases short, with 20 bases between. In DNA form, the CDR3 reads TGCGCCAGCAGCCAAGACGGGGGTGCGCCCGGATATAACGAGCAGTACTTC. This sequence encodes CASSQDGGAPGYNEQYF.

The J gene is TRBJ1-3, the V gene TRBV28; D is unclear. In germline, CDR1 is MDHEN, CDR2 SYDVKM. Trimming took 11 bases from V and 4 from J, leaving 9 bases between them. CDR3 length: 11 residues. The CDR3: CAARGGNTIYF. CDR3 coding DNA: TGTGCCGCCCGGGGAGGAAACACCATATATTTT.

This rearrangement joins TRBV19 to TRBJ1-5; 8 bases agree with TRBD1. In germline, CDR1 is LNHDA, CDR2 SQIVND (reference sequence). The V and J ends lost 5 bases and 4 bases, in that order; junction bases with no gene match: 16. The CDR3 totals 18 residues. Written as DNA, the CDR3 is TGTGCCAGTAGTCTGGTTCTTACAGGGGGGTTTGAGAATCAGCCCCAGCATTTT. This sequence encodes CASSLVLTGGFENQPQHF.

This clone was observed a single time. Other DNA variants within this sample encode the same CDR3. The V and J genes are TRBV28 and TRBJ2-3, with D tentatively TRBD2 (6 bases). Germline values: CDR1 MDHEN, CDR2 SYDVKM. The CDR3 is 14 amino acids. V shed 2 bases and J shed 4 bases, with 10 bases lying between them. The CDR3: CASSLAGGADTQYF. In DNA form, the CDR3 reads TGTGCCAGCAGTTTAGCCGGGGGAGCAGATACGCAGTATTTT.

In DNA, the CDR3 is TGCAGCGAGACCATCGGGACTAGCGGGGGAGGGGAGCAGTTCTTC. This gives the protein CSETIGTSGGGEQFF. This sequence joins TRBV29-1 and TRBJ2-1, with TRBD2 matching 14 bases. CDR1 and CDR2 from the germline V gene are SQVTM and ANQGSEA. This CDR3 region has 15 residues. Trimming removed 7 bases from V and 10 bases from J; junction bases left unmatched: 12.

This sequence joins TRBV30 and TRBJ1-1; no clear D gene. Germline V gene data show CDR1 as GTSNPN and CDR2 as SVGIG (reference sequence). With 0 bases removed from V and 11 bases from J, the gap between germline ends came to 16 bases. The CDR3 loop spans 13 amino acids. CDR3 amino acids: CAWSVPNSGFAFF. CDR3 DNA: TGTGCCTGGAGTGTACCCAACTCGGGGTTCGCTTTCTTT.

The chain employs TRBV28 and TRBJ2-7, with 9 bases lining up with TRBD1. This CDR3 contains 14 residues. Losses at the gene ends were 6 bases for V and 3 bases for J; bases not matched to a gene: 6. Germline CDR1 is MDHEN and CDR2 is SYDVKM. This CDR3 is CASSHGTGIYEQYF. The CDR3 DNA is TGTGCCAGCAGCCACGGGACAGGGATCTACGAGCAGTACTTC.